These T cell receptor beta chains were read from a single sample in a study of blood T cell repertoires in COVID-19. Assay: immunoSEQ multiplex PCR; the TCRdb copy retains only in-frame clones and omits some. The data contain 65,000 to 90,000 clones, 89% of them seen just once; the ten biggest clones take up approximately 8.9%. The sample comprised peripheral blood. The receptors derive from a man between 45 and 60 years old with acute or convalescent COVID-19. Each CDR3 is given with its conserved first and last residue. Fields, in order: J gene, V gene, clone size, CDR3 length, D gene, CDR3 DNA, CDR3 protein. A D gene is named only where the DNA matches it firmly. Clone size is not always given. Where it is, it says once, few, many or a class for expanded clones.

j_call: TRBJ1-3
v_call: TRBV7-9
clone_size: NA
cdr3_length: 14
d_call: NA
cdr3_nt: TGTGCCAGCAGCCCCAGTACCTCTGGAAACACCATATATTTT
cdr3_aa: CASSPSTSGNTIYF

j_call: TRBJ1-2
v_call: TRBV2
clone_size: NA
cdr3_length: 17
d_call: NA
cdr3_nt: TGTGCCAGCATCACCGAAACTGGGAGGGGGAGGAACTATGGCTACACCTTC
cdr3_aa: CASITETGRGRNYGYTF

j_call: TRBJ2-6
v_call: TRBV5-4
clone_size: NA
cdr3_length: 16
d_call: TRBD1
cdr3_nt: TGTGCCAGCAGCCGTCGACAGGGGTCCGGGGCCAACGTCCTGACTTTC
cdr3_aa: CASSRRQGSGANVLTF

j_call: TRBJ2-7
v_call: TRBV2
clone_size: NA
cdr3_length: 16
d_call: NA
cdr3_nt: TGTGCCAGCAGCGGGATGGCAGGGGCTACCTCCTACGAGCAGTACTTC
cdr3_aa: CASSGMAGATSYEQYF

j_call: TRBJ1-2
v_call: TRBV18
clone_size: NA
cdr3_length: 16
d_call: TRBD1
cdr3_nt: TGTGCCAGCTCACCACGGACAGGGCTAATACAGGATGGCTACACCTTC
cdr3_aa: CASSPRTGLIQDGYTF

j_call: TRBJ2-2
v_call: TRBV3-1/TRBV3-2
clone_size: few
cdr3_length: 18
d_call: TRBD1
cdr3_nt: TGTGCCAGCAGCCAAGTGTCGGGACAGGGACCGAACACCGGGGAGCTGTTTTTT
cdr3_aa: CASSQVSGQGPNTGELFF

j_call: TRBJ1-2
v_call: TRBV28
clone_size: NA
cdr3_length: 12
d_call: NA
cdr3_nt: TGTGCCAGCACCGACAGTTCCTATGGCTACACCTTC
cdr3_aa: CASTDSSYGYTF

j_call: TRBJ2-1
v_call: TRBV11-2
clone_size: once
cdr3_length: 17
d_call: TRBD2
cdr3_nt: TGTGCCAGCAGCTTAGGCAGTCTAAGGTCGGGGGGCAATGAGCAGTTCTTC
cdr3_aa: CASSLGSLRSGGNEQFF

j_call: TRBJ1-3
v_call: TRBV15
clone_size: NA
cdr3_length: 15
d_call: NA
cdr3_nt: TGTGCCACCAGCAGAGATTTCTTCGGTGGAAACACCATATATTTT
cdr3_aa: CATSRDFFGGNTIYF

j_call: TRBJ2-1
v_call: TRBV19
clone_size: NA
cdr3_length: 16
d_call: TRBD2
cdr3_nt: TGTGCCAGTAGCAGACTAGCGGGTCTCCACAGGAATGAGCAGTTCTTC
cdr3_aa: CASSRLAGLHRNEQFF

j_call: TRBJ2-2
v_call: TRBV12-3/TRBV12-4
clone_size: NA
cdr3_length: 12
d_call: NA
cdr3_nt: TGTGCCAGCCTCCGGAGGGCCGGGGAGCTGTTTTTT
cdr3_aa: CASLRRAGELFF

j_call: TRBJ1-1
v_call: TRBV18
clone_size: NA
cdr3_length: 13
d_call: NA
cdr3_nt: TGTGCCAGCGCACAATCCCGGGACACTGAAGCTTTCTTT
cdr3_aa: CASAQSRDTEAFF

j_call: TRBJ2-1
v_call: TRBV2
clone_size: NA
cdr3_length: 14
d_call: NA
cdr3_nt: TGTGCCAGCAGTGCTAGGGGCTCCTACAATGAGCAGTTCTTC
cdr3_aa: CASSARGSYNEQFF

j_call: TRBJ2-3
v_call: TRBV6-6
clone_size: NA
cdr3_length: 16
d_call: TRBD2
cdr3_nt: TGTGCCAGCAGTCGGACTAGCGGGAGCAGCACAGATACGCAGTATTTT
cdr3_aa: CASSRTSGSSTDTQYF